The source of this T cell receptor beta chain is a study of cytomegalovirus exposure and HLA in healthy donors. There are 16 residues in the CDR3. Germline trimming cut 4 bases from V and 2 bases from J; bases unmatched to any gene: 6. Germline CDR1 SGHRS, CDR2 YFSETQ. Notes on this clone: The antigen is undetermined.

Primers included in the PCR were 60 Vbeta and 13 Jbeta primers. Sequencing used immunoSEQ multiplex PCR; TCRdb keeps in-frame clones, though not all of them. The sample has 80,000 or so clones, roughly 70% seen once; the top ten hold around 4.7%. Study-level results: Exclusion applied to some V segments, including TRBV6-2 and TRBV6-3, as they were indistinguishable. Across all donors, roughly uniform sequencing depth was an assumption of the presence/absence analyses. A later analysis linked a missense DCLRE1C variant to TCR beta V- and J-gene trimming. In a later analysis, common viral pathogens appeared linked to several of the most significant clusters.

The sequenced sample was PBMCs. The V and J genes are TRBV5-1 and TRBJ2-3; 11 bases line up with TRBD2. This sequence was found in a man between 60 and 75 years old in good health and CMV-seropositive. The chain's CDR3 is CASSPGTSGFTDTQYF. CDR3 DNA: TGCGCCAGCAGCCCCGGGACTAGCGGCTTCACAGATACGCAGTATTTT.